This T cell receptor beta chain was documented in a study of memory CD8 T cells in hepatitis C reinfection. Study-wide context: Late or post reinfection samples were taken 12 to 24 weeks after detection.

General study results and limits: Five or six donors were too few for definitive public clonotype conclusions.

The CDR3 has 15 amino acids. V lost 2 bases to trimming and J lost 5 bases, with 14 bases between them. CDR1 and CDR2 from the germline V gene are LNHDA and SQIVND (reference sequence). Time point in this sample: late/post reinfection, 12 to 24 weeks after detection. TCR sequencing was done directly ex vivo on sorted cells, without expansion in vitro. People who inject drugs from Montreal's HEPCO study were the donors. Total naive CD8 T cells were sorted as viable CD3+ CD8+ CD45RO- cells from two donors. With respect to this clone: The target antigen is unknown.

Produced via immunoSEQ multiplex PCR; TCRdb's table is partial and in-frame only. The sample has 45,000 to 50,000 clones, roughly 87% seen once. Sequenced sample: naive CD8+ T cells sorted from blood. The sequence was collected from a man aged 18 to 30 with hepatitis C virus infection. V is TRBV19 and J is TRBJ2-3; D uncertain. Here the CDR3 reads CASSITAGAGDTQYF. In nucleotides, the CDR3 is TGTGCCAGTAGTATAACGGCAGGTGCTGGAGATACGCAGTATTTT.